This TCR beta chain came from a study of cytomegalovirus exposure and HLA in healthy donors. Study-wide context: Caucasian-associated ancestry cluster membership applied to under 85% of 398 genotyped donors.

The PCR was carried out with 60 Vbeta primers and 13 Jbeta primers. Libraries were prepared by immunoSEQ multiplex PCR; TCRdb keeps only in-frame clonotypes and omits some of them. The table has some 140,000 clones, about three quarters seen once; the top ten hold 4%. V was trimmed by 4 bases and J by 4 bases, leaving 7 bases between them. CDR3 size: 12 residues. Germline CDR1 is SGHAT and CDR2 is FQNNGV. Study-wide findings and caveats: According to an earlier analysis, most TCR beta V segments yielded productive rearrangements about 90% or about 30% of the time. One variant, a missense change in DCLRE1C, was linked in a later analysis to TCR beta V- and J-gene trimming. Accurate prediction of HLA-A and HLA-B alleles (for most subjects) was reportedly achieved from TCR beta sequences.

Remarks on this clone: Its antigen is unidentified.

The sequence was obtained from a woman in her thirties or forties in good health and CMV-seronegative. The sample taken for sequencing was PBMCs. This rearrangement joins TRBV11-2 to TRBJ1-1, with D hard to call. CDR3 protein: CASSYWSTEAFF. The DNA for the CDR3 is TGTGCCAGCAGCTATTGGAGCACTGAAGCTTTCTTT. Looking up the rest from reference TRBV11-2 and TRBJ1-1 gives the full variable domain: EAGVAQSPRYKIIEKRQSVAFWCNPISGHATLYWYQQILGQGPKLLIQFQNNGVVDDSQLPKDRFSAERLKGVDSTLKIQPAKLEDSAVYLCASSYWSTEAFFGQGTRLTVV.